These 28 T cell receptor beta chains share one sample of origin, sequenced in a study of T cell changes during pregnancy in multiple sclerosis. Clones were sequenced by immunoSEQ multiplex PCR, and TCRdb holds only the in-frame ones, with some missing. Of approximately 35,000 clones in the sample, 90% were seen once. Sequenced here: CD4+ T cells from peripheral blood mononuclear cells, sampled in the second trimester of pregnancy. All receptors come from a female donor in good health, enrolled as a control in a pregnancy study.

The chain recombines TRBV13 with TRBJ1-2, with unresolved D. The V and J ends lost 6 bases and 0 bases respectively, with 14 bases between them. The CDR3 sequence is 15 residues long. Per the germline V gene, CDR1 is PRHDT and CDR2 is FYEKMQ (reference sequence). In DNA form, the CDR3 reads TGTGCCAGCAGAAAAAAGACTGAGCCTAACTATGGCTACACCTTC. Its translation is CASRKKTEPNYGYTF.

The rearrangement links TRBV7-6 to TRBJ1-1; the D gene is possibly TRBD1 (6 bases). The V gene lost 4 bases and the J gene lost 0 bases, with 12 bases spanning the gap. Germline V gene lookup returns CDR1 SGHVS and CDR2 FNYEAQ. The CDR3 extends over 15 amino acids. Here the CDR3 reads CASSSPGQMNTEAFF. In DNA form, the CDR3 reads TGTGCCAGCAGCTCTCCGGGACAAATGAACACTGAAGCTTTCTTT.

CDR3 in DNA: TGTGCCAGCAGTGACTCCGGGACAGGGGGCAATGAGCAGTTCTTC. Translation: CASSDSGTGGNEQFF. The chain employs TRBV6-4 and TRBJ2-1, with 11 bases aligning to TRBD1. CDR1 MRHNA and CDR2 SNTAGT come from the germline V gene. CDR3 length equals 15 residues. V gave up 0 bases and J gave up 6 bases; unmatched junction bases: 1.

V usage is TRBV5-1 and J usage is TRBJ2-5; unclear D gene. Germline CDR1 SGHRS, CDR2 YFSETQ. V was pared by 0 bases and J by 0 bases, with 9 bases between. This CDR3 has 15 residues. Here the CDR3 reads CASSLVAVNQETQYF. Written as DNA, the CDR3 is TGCGCCAGCAGCTTGGTCGCGGTCAACCAAGAGACCCAGTACTTC.

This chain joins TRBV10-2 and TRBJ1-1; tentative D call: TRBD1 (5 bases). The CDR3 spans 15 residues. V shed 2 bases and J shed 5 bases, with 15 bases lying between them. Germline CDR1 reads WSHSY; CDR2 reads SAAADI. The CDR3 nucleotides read TGCGCCAGCAGTGAGAAGTCAGGGTTGGGTACTGAAGCTTTCTTT. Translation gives CASSEKSGLGTEAFF.

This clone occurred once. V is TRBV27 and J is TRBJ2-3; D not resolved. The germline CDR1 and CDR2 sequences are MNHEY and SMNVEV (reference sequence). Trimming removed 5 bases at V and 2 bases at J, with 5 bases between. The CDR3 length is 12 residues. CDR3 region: CASSPYTDTQYF. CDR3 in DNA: TGTGCCAGCAGTCCGTACACAGATACGCAGTATTTT.

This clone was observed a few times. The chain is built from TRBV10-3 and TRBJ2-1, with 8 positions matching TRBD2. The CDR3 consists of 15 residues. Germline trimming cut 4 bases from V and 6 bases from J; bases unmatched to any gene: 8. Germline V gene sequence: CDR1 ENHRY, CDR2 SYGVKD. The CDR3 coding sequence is TGTGCCATCAGTGCCCAGGGACTAGGTAGCAATGAGCAGTTCTTC. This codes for CAISAQGLGSNEQFF.

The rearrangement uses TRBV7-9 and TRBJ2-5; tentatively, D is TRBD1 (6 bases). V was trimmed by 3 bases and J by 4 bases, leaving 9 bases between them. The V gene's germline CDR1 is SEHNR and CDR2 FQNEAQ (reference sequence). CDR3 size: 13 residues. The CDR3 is CASSFTGRETQYF. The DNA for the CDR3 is TGTGCCAGCAGCTTTACAGGGAGAGAGACCCAGTACTTC. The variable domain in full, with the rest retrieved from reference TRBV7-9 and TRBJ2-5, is DTGVSQNPRHKITKRGQNVTFRCDPISEHNRLYWYRQTLGQGPEFLTYFQNEAQLEKSRLLSDRFSAERPKGSFSTLEIQRTEQGDSAMYLCASSFTGRETQYFGPGTRLLVL.

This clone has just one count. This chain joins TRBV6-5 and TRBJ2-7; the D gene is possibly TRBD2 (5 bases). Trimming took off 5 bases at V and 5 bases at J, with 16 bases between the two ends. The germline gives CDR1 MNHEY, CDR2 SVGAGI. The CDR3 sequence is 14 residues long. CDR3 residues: CASSQRGSSDEQYF. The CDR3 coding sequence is TGTGCCAGCAGTCAACGGGGTAGCAGCGACGAGCAGTACTTC.

The CDR3 nucleotides read TGCGCCAGCAGCCAAGATCGCCCTAGTCCCGGGACAGGGGGCGGTGGAAACACCATATATTTT. Its protein is CASSQDRPSPGTGGGGNTIYF. V gene TRBV4-1 combines with J gene TRBJ1-3; 12 bases are a match to TRBD1. Germline CDR1 and CDR2: MGHRA and YSYEKL. This CDR3 has 21 residues. The V segment lost 0 bases and the J segment 3 bases; nucleotides outside the gene matches: 15.

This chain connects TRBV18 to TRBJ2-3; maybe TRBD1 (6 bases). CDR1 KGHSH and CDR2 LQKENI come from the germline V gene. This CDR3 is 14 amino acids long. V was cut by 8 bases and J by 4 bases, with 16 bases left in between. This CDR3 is CASTYQGLADTQYF. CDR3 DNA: TGTGCCAGCACCTATCAGGGGTTGGCAGATACGCAGTATTTT.

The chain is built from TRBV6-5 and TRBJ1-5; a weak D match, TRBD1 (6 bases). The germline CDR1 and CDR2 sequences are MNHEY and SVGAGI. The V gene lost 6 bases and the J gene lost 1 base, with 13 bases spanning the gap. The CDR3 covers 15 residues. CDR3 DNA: TGTGCCAGCAGAACTGAAGGGGGAAGCAATCAGCCCCAGCATTTT. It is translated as CASRTEGGSNQPQHF.

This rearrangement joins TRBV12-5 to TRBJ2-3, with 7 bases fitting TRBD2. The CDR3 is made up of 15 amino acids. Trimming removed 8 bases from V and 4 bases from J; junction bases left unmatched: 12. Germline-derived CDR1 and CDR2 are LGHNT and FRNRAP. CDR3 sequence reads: CASTPWGGRSDTQYF. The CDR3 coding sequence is TGTGCTAGTACCCCTTGGGGGGGGAGATCAGATACGCAGTATTTT.

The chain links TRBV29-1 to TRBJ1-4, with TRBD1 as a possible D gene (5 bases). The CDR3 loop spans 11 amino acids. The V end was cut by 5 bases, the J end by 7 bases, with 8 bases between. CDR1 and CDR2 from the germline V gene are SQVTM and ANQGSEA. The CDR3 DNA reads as TGCAGCGTTCGGGGGGGTGAAAAACTGTTTTTT. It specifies CSVRGGEKLFF.

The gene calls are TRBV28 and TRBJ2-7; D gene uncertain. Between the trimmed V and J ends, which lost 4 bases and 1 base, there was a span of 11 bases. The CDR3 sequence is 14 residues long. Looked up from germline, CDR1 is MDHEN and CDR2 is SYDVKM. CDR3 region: CASSYTPKSYEQYF. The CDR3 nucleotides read TGTGCCAGCAGTTACACCCCGAAATCCTACGAGCAGTACTTC.

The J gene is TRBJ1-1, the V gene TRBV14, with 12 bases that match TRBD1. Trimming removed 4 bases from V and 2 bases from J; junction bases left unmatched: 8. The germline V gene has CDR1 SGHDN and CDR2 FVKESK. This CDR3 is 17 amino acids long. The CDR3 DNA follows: TGTGCCAGCAGCCCAACGGGACAGGGGGCTTTTAACACTGAAGCTTTCTTT. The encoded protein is CASSPTGQGAFNTEAFF.

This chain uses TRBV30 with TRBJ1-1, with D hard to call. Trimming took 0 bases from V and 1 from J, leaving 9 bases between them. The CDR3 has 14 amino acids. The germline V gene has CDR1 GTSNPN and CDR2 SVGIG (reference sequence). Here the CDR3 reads CAWSVVGGNTEAFF. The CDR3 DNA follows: TGTGCCTGGAGTGTGGTCGGTGGGAACACTGAAGCTTTCTTT.

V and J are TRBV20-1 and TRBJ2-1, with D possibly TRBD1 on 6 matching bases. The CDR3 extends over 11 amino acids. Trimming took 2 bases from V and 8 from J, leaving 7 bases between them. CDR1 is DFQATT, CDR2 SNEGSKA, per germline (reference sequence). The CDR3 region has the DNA TGCAGTGCTAGACAGGGGTATGAGCAGTTCTTC. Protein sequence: CSARQGYEQFF.

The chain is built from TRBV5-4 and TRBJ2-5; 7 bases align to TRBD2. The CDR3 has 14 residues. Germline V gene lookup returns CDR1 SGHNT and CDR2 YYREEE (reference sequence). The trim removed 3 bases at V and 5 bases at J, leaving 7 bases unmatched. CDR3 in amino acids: CASSSTGRGETQYF. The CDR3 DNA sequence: TGTGCCAGCAGCTCCACCGGGCGGGGGGAGACCCAGTACTTC.

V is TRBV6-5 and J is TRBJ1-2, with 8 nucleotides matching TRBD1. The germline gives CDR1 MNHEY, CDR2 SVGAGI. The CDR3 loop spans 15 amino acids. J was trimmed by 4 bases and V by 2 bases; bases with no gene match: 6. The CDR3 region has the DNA TGTGCCAGCAGTTACGGGGCAGGGGGCTCCTATGGCTACACCTTC. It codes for CASSYGAGGSYGYTF.

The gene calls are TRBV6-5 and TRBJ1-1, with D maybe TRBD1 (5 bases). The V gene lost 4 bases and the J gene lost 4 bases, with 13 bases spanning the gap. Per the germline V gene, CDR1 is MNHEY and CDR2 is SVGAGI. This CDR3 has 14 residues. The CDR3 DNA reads TGTGCCAGCAGTTTACGCTCCAGGGCCACTGAAGCTTTCTTT. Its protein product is CASSLRSRATEAFF.

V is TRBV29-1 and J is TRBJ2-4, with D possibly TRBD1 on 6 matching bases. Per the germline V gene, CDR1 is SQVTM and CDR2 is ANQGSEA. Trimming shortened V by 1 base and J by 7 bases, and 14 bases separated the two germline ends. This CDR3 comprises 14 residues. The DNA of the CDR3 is TGCAGCGTTGAAGGCGACCCTAGGGGGAACATTCAGTACTTC. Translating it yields CSVEGDPRGNIQYF. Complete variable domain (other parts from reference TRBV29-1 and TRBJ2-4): SAVISQKPSRDICQRGTSLTIQCQVDSQVTMMFWYRQQPGQSLTLIATANQGSEATYESGFVIDKFPISRPNLTFSTLTVSNMSPEDSSIYLCSVEGDPRGNIQYFGAGTRLSVL.

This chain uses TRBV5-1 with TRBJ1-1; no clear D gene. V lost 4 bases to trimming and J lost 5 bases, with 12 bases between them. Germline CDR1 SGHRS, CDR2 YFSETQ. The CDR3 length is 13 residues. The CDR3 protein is CASSPAIGTEAFF. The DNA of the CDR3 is TGCGCCAGCAGCCCAGCGATCGGGACTGAAGCTTTCTTT.

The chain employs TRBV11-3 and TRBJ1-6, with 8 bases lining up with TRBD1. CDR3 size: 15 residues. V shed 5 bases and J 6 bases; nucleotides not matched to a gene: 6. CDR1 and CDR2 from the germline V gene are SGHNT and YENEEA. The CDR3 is CASSALGQVNSPLHF. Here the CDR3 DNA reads TGTGCCAGCAGCGCCCTGGGACAGGTTAATTCACCCCTCCACTTT.

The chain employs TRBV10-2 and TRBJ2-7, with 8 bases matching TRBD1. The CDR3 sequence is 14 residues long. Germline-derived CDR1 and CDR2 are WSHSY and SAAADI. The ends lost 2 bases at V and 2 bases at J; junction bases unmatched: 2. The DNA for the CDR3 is TGCGCCAGCAGTGAGAGGACAGGGCCCTACGAGCAGTACTTC. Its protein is CASSERTGPYEQYF.

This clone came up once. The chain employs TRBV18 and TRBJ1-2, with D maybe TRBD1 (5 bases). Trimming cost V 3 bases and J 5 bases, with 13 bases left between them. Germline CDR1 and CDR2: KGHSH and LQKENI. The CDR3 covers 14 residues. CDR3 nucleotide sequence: TGTGCCAGCTCACCCGTAGACAGTATGTATGGCTACACCTTC. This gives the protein CASSPVDSMYGYTF.

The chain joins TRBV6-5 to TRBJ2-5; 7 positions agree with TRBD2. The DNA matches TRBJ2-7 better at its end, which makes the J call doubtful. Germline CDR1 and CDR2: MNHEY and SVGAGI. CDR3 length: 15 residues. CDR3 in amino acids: CASSRTSDPSYEQYF. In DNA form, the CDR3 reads TGTGCCAGCAGCCGAACTAGCGACCCCTCCTACGAGCAGTACTTC.

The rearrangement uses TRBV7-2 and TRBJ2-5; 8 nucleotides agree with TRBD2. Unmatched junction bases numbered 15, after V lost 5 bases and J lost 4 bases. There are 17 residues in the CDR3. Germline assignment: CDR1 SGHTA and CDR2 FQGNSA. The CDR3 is CASSPPRGGFRGETQYF. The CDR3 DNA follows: TGTGCCAGCAGCCCACCTCGGGGGGGTTTTCGAGGAGAGACCCAGTACTTC.